These T cell receptor beta chains were read from a single sample in a study of T cells in Graves' hyperthyroidism and ophthalmopathy. Using its own MiXCR run on the multiplex PCR reads, TCRdb lists one record per CDR3 protein. Found here are 500,000 to 650,000 distinct CDR3 sequences, 40% to 55% of them singletons; the top ten hold about 40%. Sequencing input: peripheral blood or thyroid tissue (not recorded which). The source of these receptors is an adult woman with Graves' disease, either hyperthyroidism or ophthalmopathy (not recorded which). Each CDR3 is given with its conserved first and last residue. The D gene is left open where the match is weak. Where a row states a size, it is once, few, many or the class of an expanded clone; other rows omit it.

TRBJ2-7 NA TRBV7-8 NA CASSLGRLDEQYF TGTGCCAGCAGCTTAGGCCGACTAGACGAGCAGTACTTC
TRBJ1-4 NA TRBV29-1 NA CSSLGGTNEKLFF TGCAGCAGCCTCGGGGGGACTAATGAAAAACTGTTTTTT
TRBJ1-1 NA TRBV19 few CASSFWNTEAFF TGTGCCAGTAGCTTTTGGAACACTGAAGCTTTCTTT
TRBJ2-7 TRBD1 TRBV7-9 NA CASSSSGQVGYEQYF TGTGCCAGCAGTTCCTCGGGACAGGTTGGCTACGAGCAGTACTTC
TRBJ2-5 NA TRBV7-2 NA CASSLAGGYQETQYF TGTGCCAGCAGCTTAGCGGGCGGCTACCAAGAGACCCAGTACTTC
TRBJ1-1 NA TRBV7-2 many CASSFRMNTEAFF TGTGCCAGCAGCTTTAGAATGAACACTGAAGCTTTCTTT
TRBJ1-2 NA TRBV19 NA CASSILRGNYGYTF TGTGCCAGTAGTATTTTGCGGGGAAACTATGGCTACACCTTC
TRBJ1-2 NA TRBV20-1 NA CSARGDGGYTF TGCAGTGCTAGAGGGGACGGTGGCTACACCTTC
TRBJ2-6 NA TRBV4-3 many CASSQSWSSGANVLTF TGCGCCAGCAGCCAAAGTTGGAGCTCTGGGGCCAACGTCCTGACTTTC
TRBJ2-7 NA TRBV10-3 NA CAISDPRTNYEQYF TGTGCCATCAGTGACCCCCGGACAAACTACGAGCAGTACTTC
TRBJ2-1 TRBD1 TRBV7-9 once CASNQDRGRNEQFF TGTGCCAGCAACCAAGACAGGGGAAGAAATGAGCAGTTCTTC
TRBJ2-5 TRBD2 TRBV7-3 NA CASSLVPRKAGSETQYF TGTGCCAGCAGCTTAGTCCCAAGAAAAGCGGGATCCGAGACCCAGTACTTC
TRBJ1-5 TRBD1 TRBV20-1 NA CSARPPGQGNQPQHF TGCAGTGCTAGGCCACCGGGACAGGGAAATCAGCCCCAGCATTTT
TRBJ2-7 TRBD1 TRBV12-3/TRBV12-4 few CASSQGQGTEQYF TGTGCCAGCAGCCAGGGACAGGGGACCGAGCAGTACTTC
TRBJ2-7 NA TRBV7-8 NA CASSFLATKPDYEQYF TGTGCCAGCAGCTTTCTGGCGACTAAGCCAGATTACGAGCAGTACTTC
TRBJ2-5 NA TRBV11-2 NA CASSHREGIRQEAQYF TGTGCCAGCAGCCACCGCGAGGGGATCCGGCAAGAGGCCCAGTACTTC
TRBJ2-6 TRBD1 TRBV15 many CATSRDRDSGANVLTF TGTGCCACCAGCAGGGACAGGGACTCTGGGGCCAACGTCCTGACTTTC
TRBJ2-5 NA TRBV9 few CASSRQGKETQYF TGTGCCAGCAGTCGGCAAGGAAAAGAGACCCAGTACTTC
TRBJ1-4 TRBD1 TRBV3-1 NA CASSQPTTGPTNEKLFF TGTGCCAGCAGCCAACCTACGACAGGGCCAACTAATGAAAAACTGTTTTTT
TRBJ2-7 TRBD2 TRBV2 NA CASRRTSSLDEQYF TGTGCCAGCAGGAGGACTAGCTCTCTCGACGAGCAGTACTTC
TRBJ1-2 NA TRBV29-1 many CSVVGGGSVKSYTF TGCAGCGTTGTGGGCGGGGGTTCGGTAAAAAGCTACACCTTC
TRBJ1-4 NA TRBV19 once CASSTQGNEKLFF TGTGCCAGTAGTACACAGGGTAATGAAAAACTGTTTTTT
TRBJ1-2 NA TRBV10-3 NA CATLQGRDYGYTF TGTGCCACACTCCAGGGAAGGGACTATGGCTACACCTTC
TRBJ1-2 NA TRBV2 NA CASSEAGSTGYTF TGTGCCAGCAGTGAGGCAGGGAGTACTGGCTACACCTTC
TRBJ1-4 NA TRBV29-1 NA CSVLTATNEKLFF TGCAGCGTCTTGACAGCAACTAATGAAAAACTGTTTTTT
TRBJ2-7 TRBD1 TRBV2 once CASSEGAGGEQYF TGTGCCAGCAGTGAAGGGGCAGGGGGCGAGCAGTACTTC
TRBJ2-6 NA TRBV7-9 many CASSPIGANVLTF TGTGCCAGCAGCCCGATTGGGGCCAACGTCCTGACTTTC
TRBJ1-5 TRBD1 TRBV15 few CATALGTGNQPQHF TGTGCCACCGCTCTGGGGACAGGGAATCAGCCCCAGCATTTT
TRBJ1-6 TRBD1 TRBV10-3 NA CAIRAGTGKVGYNSPLHF TGTGCCATCAGGGCCGGGACAGGGAAGGTGGGCTATAATTCACCCCTCCACTTT
TRBJ1-1 NA TRBV6-6 NA CATSELGTEAFF TGTGCCACGTCCGAGTTGGGCACTGAAGCTTTCTTT
TRBJ2-5 TRBD1 TRBV15 NA CATSTGTGRETQYF TGTGCCACCAGTACCGGGACAGGGCGGGAGACCCAGTACTTC
TRBJ1-5 TRBD1 TRBV10-3 NA CAIPGTGGHQPQHF TGTGCTATACCCGGGACAGGGGGTCATCAGCCCCAGCATTTT
TRBJ2-5 NA TRBV10-1 few CASSEGASFRETQYF TGCGCCAGCAGTGAGGGGGCTAGCTTCCGAGAGACCCAGTACTTC
TRBJ2-5 NA TRBV7-8 NA CASSRGRTQYF TGTGCCAGCAGCCGAGGGCGGACCCAGTACTTC
TRBJ1-1 NA TRBV27 NA CASSLTERYMNTEAFF TGTGCCAGCAGTTTAACAGAGAGATATATGAACACTGAAGCTTTCTTT
TRBJ2-5 NA TRBV7-9 NA CASSPDGGSQETQYF TGTGCCAGCAGCCCCGACGGGGGCAGCCAAGAGACCCAGTACTTC
TRBJ2-5 NA TRBV9 few CASSPTTYQETQYF TGTGCCAGCAGCCCGACGACGTACCAAGAGACCCAGTACTTC
TRBJ1-6 NA TRBV7-2 few CASSPMRLSPLHF TGTGCCAGCAGCCCTATGCGTCTTTCACCCCTCCACTTT
TRBJ1-3 TRBD1 TRBV20-1 once CSAMDRVDTIYF TGCAGTGCTATGGACAGGGTGGACACCATATATTTT
TRBJ1-2 NA TRBV20-1 many CSARDRGSADGYTF TGCAGTGCTAGAGATCGGGGTTCAGCAGACGGCTACACCTTC
TRBJ1-3 NA TRBV7-2 NA CASSSMWTSGNTIYF TGTGCCAGCAGCTCCATGTGGACCTCTGGAAACACCATATATTTT
TRBJ1-5 NA TRBV20-1 NA CSARTTPTGRQHF TGCAGTGCTAGAACTACTCCGACAGGCCGCCAGCATTTT
TRBJ1-4 NA TRBV11-2 NA CASSDGGGFEKLFF TGTGCCAGCAGCGACGGGGGGGGCTTTGAAAAACTGTTTTTT
TRBJ2-2 NA TRBV10-3 many CAIKGPSGGELFF TGTGCCATCAAGGGACCCAGCGGCGGGGAGCTGTTTTTT
TRBJ2-5 TRBD2 TRBV29-1 NA CSAEGLAGQETQYF TGCAGCGCAGAAGGGCTAGCGGGTCAAGAGACCCAGTACTTC
TRBJ1-5 TRBD1 TRBV20-1 many CSATKLLILRQGEQPQHF TGCAGTGCTACAAAACTCCTCATTTTGAGACAGGGGGAACAGCCCCAGCATTTT
TRBJ2-7 NA TRBV29-1 few CSVWGEGRNGEQYF TGCAGCGTTTGGGGAGAGGGACGAAATGGTGAGCAGTACTTC